The T cell receptor (beta chain) described here comes from a study of cytomegalovirus exposure and HLA in healthy donors (dated by TCRdb to 2016 to 2017). For the wider study: In an earlier analysis of several hundred of the donors, 276 Gb of sequence data and approximately 120 million unique TCR beta sequences from about 179 million T cells were reported. In a later analysis, previously published TCR beta repertoires from about 670 donors were re-analyzed and high-resolution HLA genotyping was added so that TCR occurrence patterns could be studied. The study aimed to test whether signatures of past pathogen exposure could be identified by cataloging public T cell receptors. In an earlier analysis of over 550 of the donors, high-throughput TCR beta sequencing was used to judge whether each TCR beta V gene segment behaved as functional or pseudogenic. On average, about 200,000 unique TCR beta nucleotide sequences were sequenced per donor among some 430 genotyped donors of the cohort, with roughly a sixth of those sequences being non-productive. The study profiled the T cell repertoires of hundreds of subjects by immunosequencing and related them to cytomegalovirus serostatus. The later analysis used no new phenotypic data to find candidate immune exposures, relying instead on TCR beta sequences and their occurrence across donors. Class I and class II HLA loci were covered by the typing at four-digit resolution. All discovery cohort repertoires had been generated using a single sequencing platform. In addition to the first cohort of 666 subjects, a separate validation cohort of 130 or so different subjects was used. Alongside the repertoire data, information on donor age, sex, ethnicity and CMV serostatus was compiled. Genome-wide SNP genotypes for about 65% of the 666 donors were used in a later genetic analysis, which treated that subset as a discovery cohort. Typing coverage differed by locus: A, B, C, DRB1 and DQB1 were typed in about 629-640 donors, DQA1 in 522, DPA1 in nearly 610, and DPB1 in 472. Of the 300 to 500 genotyped donors, approximately 80% were placed in the genetic ancestry cluster associated with self-reported Caucasian donors. To predict cytomegalovirus infection status, the study brought together high-throughput TCR immunosequencing, statistical association of individual TCRs with disease status, and machine learning. About 300 gigabases of sequencing data and 70 million to 100 million unique TCR sequences were included in an early release covering over 600 HLA-typed donors. Four to six DR-DQ haplotypes were handled as single units for association and clustering because linkage in the cohort was strong.

The cohort comprised around 700 healthy bone marrow donors. At the time of sampling, all cohort members were nominally healthy, though unrecorded immune exposures were likely present. The donor tested CMV seronegative and was one of the 352 seronegative cohort members. Every donor gave a peripheral blood sample, and the peripheral blood mononuclear cells from that sample were used for TCR beta sequencing. The Qiagen DNeasy Blood Extraction Kit was used to extract genomic DNA from the blood cell samples. Here is what the overall study found, with its caveats: Broadly in line with IMGT annotations, most TCR beta V segments showed up in productive rearrangements about 87% or about 30% of the time in an earlier analysis of 587 of the donors. According to a later analysis, parvovirus B19, influenza, CMV and Epstein-Barr virus appeared linked to several top co-occurrence clusters. In this cohort, only TCR beta chains were sequenced, and detectable features were limited by the absence of alpha or paired-chain data. A cluster of highly shared sequence variants was judged likely to represent a technical artifact of the sequencing pipeline. Because HLA typing was unavailable for some donors at each locus, only the typed subset was used in association tests. Linkage disequilibrium might explain the correlated functional status among segregating V segments, but an unknown experimental factor could not be ruled out. The study listed 164 TCR beta chains as associated with cytomegalovirus. In vitro tests confirmed that a few of the cytomegalovirus-associated TCR beta chains recognize cytomegalovirus antigens. In a later analysis, some 17,000 TCR beta sequences were associated with specific HLA alleles at a false discovery rate of 0.05. The classifier was reported to diagnose cytomegalovirus status with high specificity and sensitivity in both the original and validation cohorts. Roughly uniform sequencing depth across donors was assumed in presence/absence analyses, although this assumption may not hold. The earlier analysis of 450 to 700 of the donors excluded around 17 rarely observed V segments, including chromosome 9 orphons, because counts were too low. Strong co-occurrence of HLA alleles, especially DR and DQ, made assigning TCR associations to individual alleles difficult. A further reported finding was that TCR beta sequences accurately predicted the HLA-A and HLA-B alleles for most subjects in the first cohort. Compared with the roughly 710-donor mean, donors in an Asian-associated ancestry cluster had fewer N-insertions in productive TCRs, according to a later genetic analysis. Compared with equally common non-associated chains, HLA-associated TCR beta chains in a later analysis were more clonally expanded and had lower generation probabilities. For the cohort, immune exposure information was limited to CMV serostatus. A later analysis found that TCR association rates varied across HLA loci, with DRB1 alleles showing the most associated TCRs and HLA-C alleles the fewest. Across donors, most TCR sequences were observed very rarely, whereas some public TCRs were present in many individuals. According to a later analysis, most CMV-associated TCR beta chains appeared to be HLA-restricted, and the HLA associations seemed to be driven largely by CMV exposure. The 87-base-pair reads could not distinguish some IMGT-functional V segments, including TRBV6-2 and TRBV6-3, so those segments were excluded. The authors suggested that the approach could potentially be generalized to other disease states and immunological phenotypes. In a later genetic analysis, a missense DCLRE1C variant was associated with V-gene and J-gene trimming of TCR beta chains, and the association was replicated in an independent cohort.

The library was prepared using the immunoSEQ multiplex PCR assay. For the multiplex PCR, a mixture combining 60 forward primers for TCR Vbeta segments and 13 reverse primers for TCR Jbeta segments was used. A multiplex PCR assay on genomic DNA amplified the CDR3 region of rearranged TCR beta genes. On the Illumina HiSeq System, the amplified TCR beta libraries were sequenced as 87-base-pair reads. In the source study's methods: A later analysis tallied about 77 million unique TCR beta chains across the 700 or so repertoires, and approximately 12 million of those chains were shared by two or more donors. To remove PCR and sequencing errors, raw reads were error-corrected and collapsed into unique sequences using a nearest-neighbor algorithm that merged closely related sequences. To assign V, D and J gene segments, CDR3 sequences were aligned to IMGT reference sequences. For a sequence to be retained, a match of at least six nucleotides to both a V gene segment and a J gene segment was required. A rearrangement counted as productive if the CDR3 had no stop codons and remained in frame with V and J, and every other rearrangement counted as non-productive. Following IMGT convention, CDR3 was defined as the stretch from the second conserved V-encoded cysteine up to the conserved J-encoded phenylalanine. In an earlier analysis of more than 550 of the donors, sequences lacking an unambiguous match to a single V gene segment were excluded. In an earlier analysis of around 600 of the donors, V segments were called functional above 56.7% productive rearrangements and were called segregating when the between-donor standard deviation exceeded 5%. A statistical classification framework was built to diagnose cytomegalovirus status from the catalog of TCR beta chain sequences. In a later analysis, TCR nucleotide sequences were compared against IMGT/GENE-DB human TR gene sequences so that V and J genes could be assigned. A later analysis assigned CDR3 sequences and most-parsimonious VDJ recombination scenarios with the TCRdist pipeline. In a later analysis, every TCR beta chain was defined by the combination of its CDR3 amino acid sequence and its V-gene family, and reads without a unique V-gene family were dropped. As a way to deal with suspected cross-contamination and a sequencing artifact, a later analysis dropped 450 to 600 nucleotide sequences that were highly shared and had low generation probability. In a later analysis, a clonal expansion index for each public chain was calculated from normalized within-repertoire ranks of inferred template counts. Generation probabilities in a later analysis came from a VDJ recombination model fitted to out-of-frame rearrangements, and those results were checked against IGoR. Hypergeometric tests were used in a later analysis to score TCR-TCR, TCR-HLA and TCR-CMV co-occurrence, with a repertoire-size bias correction applied to the TCR pairs. In a later analysis, false discovery rates were estimated by permuting HLA or CMV assignments 20 times. In a later analysis, co-occurring TCRs were grouped using DBSCAN, with TCRdist sequence similarity added in when clustering inside HLA-allele-positive subsets. Co-occurrence clustering excluded repertoires with fewer than 30,000 or more than 120,000 public chains, plus five with anomalous nucleotide sharing. The table was pulled from immuneACCESS by TCRdb, which kept in-frame rearrangements only. Such tables lose some clones; where checked, under half of the loss comes from unresolved V genes, and the rest has no known cause. V and J calls and clone size are those listed in that table; D and trimming were worked out from the DNA. This sample gives some 160,000 clones in total; 70% to 80% of them show up just once. Roughly 1.6% of the sample is held by the ten biggest clonotypes.

The cysteine opens and the phenylalanine closes a CDR3 of 17 amino acids. Of the read, only the CDR3 DNA is kept; its 51 bases are in frame from base 1. Trimmed from V: 5 bases; trimmed from J: 1 base; junction bases lacking a gene match: 11. CDR1 and CDR2 are read off the germline V gene (reference sequence) as PRHDT and FYEKMQ. Comments on this clone: The antigen it recognizes is unknown. Base quality data are lacking; no much larger clone is found one base away.

Sample: PBMCs. This clonotype was obtained from a man between 35 and 55 years old in good health and CMV-seronegative. The sequence links TRBV13 to TRBJ1-1; 9 bases in the junction line up with TRBD1. The encoded CDR3 is CASSPLRQGGTNTEAFF. The sequenced DNA: TGTGCCAGCAGCCCCCTCCGACAGGGGGGAACGAACACTGAAGCTTTCTTT. The full variable domain, with segments outside the CDR3 supplied by the reference TRBV13 and TRBJ1-1 proteins, appears as AAGVIQSPRHLIKEKRETATLKCYPIPRHDTVYWYQQGPGQDPQFLISFYEKMQSDKGSIPDRFSAQQFSDYHSELNMSSLELGDSALYFCASSPLRQGGTNTEAFFGQGTRLTVV.